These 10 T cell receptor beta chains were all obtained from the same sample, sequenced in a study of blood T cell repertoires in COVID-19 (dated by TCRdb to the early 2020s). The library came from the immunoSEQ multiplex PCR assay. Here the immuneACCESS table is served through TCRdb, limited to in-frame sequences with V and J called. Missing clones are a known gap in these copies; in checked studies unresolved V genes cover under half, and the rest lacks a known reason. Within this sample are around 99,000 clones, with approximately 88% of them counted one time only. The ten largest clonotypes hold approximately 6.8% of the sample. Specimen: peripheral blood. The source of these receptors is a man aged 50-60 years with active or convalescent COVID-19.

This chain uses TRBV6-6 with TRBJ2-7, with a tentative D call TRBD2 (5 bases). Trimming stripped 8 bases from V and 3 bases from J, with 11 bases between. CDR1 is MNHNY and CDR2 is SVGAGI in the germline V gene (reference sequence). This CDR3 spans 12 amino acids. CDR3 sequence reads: CASSSGVYEQYF. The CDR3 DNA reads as TGTGCCAGCTCCTCCGGGGTCTACGAGCAGTACTTC.

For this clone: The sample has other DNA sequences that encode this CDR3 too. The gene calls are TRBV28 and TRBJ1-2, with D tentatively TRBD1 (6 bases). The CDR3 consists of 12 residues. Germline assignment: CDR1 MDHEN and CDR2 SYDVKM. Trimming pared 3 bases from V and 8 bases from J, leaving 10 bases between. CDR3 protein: CASSFQGYGYTF. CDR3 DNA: TGTGCCAGCAGTTTCCAGGGGTACGGCTACACCTTC.

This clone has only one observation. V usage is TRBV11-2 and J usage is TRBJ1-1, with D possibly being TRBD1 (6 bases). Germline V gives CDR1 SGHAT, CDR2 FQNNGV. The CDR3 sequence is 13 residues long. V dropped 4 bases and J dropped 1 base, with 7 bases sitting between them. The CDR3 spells CASSSQGNTEAFF. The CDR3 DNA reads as TGTGCCAGCAGCTCACAGGGGAACACTGAAGCTTTCTTT.

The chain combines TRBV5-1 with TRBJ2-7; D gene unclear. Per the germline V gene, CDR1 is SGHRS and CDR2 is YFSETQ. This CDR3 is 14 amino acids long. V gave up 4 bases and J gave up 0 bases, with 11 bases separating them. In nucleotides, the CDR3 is TGCGCCAGCAGCAGAGAAAACCCCTCCTACGAGCAGTACTTC. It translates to CASSRENPSYEQYF.

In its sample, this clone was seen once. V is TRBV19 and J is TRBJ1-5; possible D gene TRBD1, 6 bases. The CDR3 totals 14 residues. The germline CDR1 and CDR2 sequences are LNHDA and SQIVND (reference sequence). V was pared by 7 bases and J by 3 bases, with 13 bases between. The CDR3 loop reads CASKTGQINQPQHF. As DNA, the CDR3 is TGTGCCAGTAAAACAGGACAGATCAATCAGCCCCAGCATTTT. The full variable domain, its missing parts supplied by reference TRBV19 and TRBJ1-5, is DGGITQSPKYLFRKEGQNVTLSCEQNLNHDAMYWYRQDPGQGLRLIYYSQIVNDFQKGDIAEGYSVSREKKESFPLTVTSAQKNPTAFYLCASKTGQINQPQHFGDGTRLSIL.

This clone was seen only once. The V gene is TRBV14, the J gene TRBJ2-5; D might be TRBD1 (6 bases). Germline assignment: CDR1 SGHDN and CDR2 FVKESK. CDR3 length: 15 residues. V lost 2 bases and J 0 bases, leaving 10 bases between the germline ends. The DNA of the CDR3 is TGTGCCAGCAGCCAACTCAGGGGACACCAAGAGACCCAGTACTTC. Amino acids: CASSQLRGHQETQYF.

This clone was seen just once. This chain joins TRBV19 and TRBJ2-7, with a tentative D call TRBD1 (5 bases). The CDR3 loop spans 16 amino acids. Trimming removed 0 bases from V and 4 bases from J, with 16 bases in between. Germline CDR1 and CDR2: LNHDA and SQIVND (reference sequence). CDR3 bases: TGTGCCAGTAGTATAGATCTCGAGACAGCCAGTTACGAGCAGTACTTC. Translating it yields CASSIDLETASYEQYF.

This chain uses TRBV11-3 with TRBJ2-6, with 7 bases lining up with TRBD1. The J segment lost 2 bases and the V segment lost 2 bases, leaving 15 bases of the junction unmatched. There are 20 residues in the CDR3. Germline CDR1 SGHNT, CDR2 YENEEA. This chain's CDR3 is CASSLPPPQGMPPGANVLTF. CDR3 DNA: TGTGCCAGCAGCTTACCCCCCCCACAGGGGATGCCCCCTGGGGCCAACGTCCTGACTTTC.

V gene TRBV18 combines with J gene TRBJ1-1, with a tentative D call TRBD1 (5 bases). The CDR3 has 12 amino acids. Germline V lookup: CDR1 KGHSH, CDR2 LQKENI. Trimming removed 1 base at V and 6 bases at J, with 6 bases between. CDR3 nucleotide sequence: TGTGCCAGCTCACCACAGGGGTCTGAAGCTTTCTTT. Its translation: CASSPQGSEAFF.

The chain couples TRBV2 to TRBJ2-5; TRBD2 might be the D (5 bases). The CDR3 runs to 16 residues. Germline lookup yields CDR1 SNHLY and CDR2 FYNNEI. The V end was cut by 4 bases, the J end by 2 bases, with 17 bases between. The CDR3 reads CASSASFAGAQETQYF. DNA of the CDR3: TGTGCCAGCAGTGCGTCGTTTGCGGGCGCTCAAGAGACCCAGTACTTC.